Sequencing of this T cell receptor (beta chain) was carried out in a study of shared clonotypes between healthy human individuals (dated by TCRdb to the early 2020s). Study-level background: Three men and two women, aged 18 to 49 years, made up the cohort. For each donor, three plates each were used for CD4 naive and CD4 memory, two plates were used for CD8 naive, and one plate was used for CD8 memory. The study deeply sequenced blood TCR repertoires of about five healthy adults to estimate repertoire size and the extent of clonotype sharing between individuals. Different laboratories and diverse techniques were used to prepare libraries and sequence TCR repertoires, to increase sequencing depth and limit assay-specific biases. Between about 0.94 and 8.9 billion PBMCs per donor were obtained by leukapheresis. Broader findings and caveats from the paper: Larger estimated clonotype richness was generally found for naive subsets than for memory subsets. Because the study included a small number of donors, the genetic and exposure-history diversity represented was limited. Pairwise subsampling led to the expectation that sequencing depth would affect the degree of clonotype sharing among donors. Incomplete sequencing was indicated by rarefaction of sorted-subset datasets, despite the large sequencing depth. Sampling was limited to blood, and TCR repertoires in tissue likely differ from TCR repertoires in blood. Higher generation probabilities were observed for clonotypes shared by all four sorted-subset donors than for non-shared clonotypes. Across a handful of donors, approximately 4.6% of naive CD4, around 3.3% of naive CD8, roughly 2.2% of memory CD4, and approximately 0.4% of memory CD8 clonotypes were shared.

The donors were healthy, HIV-negative adults with no recently reported acute infections or vaccinations. Only Caucasian adults living in Nashville, Tennessee, USA were represented among the donors. CD4+ T cells were enriched by magnetic negative selection; naive cells were then positively selected on CD45RA, and the negative fraction formed the memory subset. Blood was collected by leukapheresis, and PBMCs were isolated by Ficoll-Histopaque density gradient centrifugation and then cryopreserved in liquid nitrogen vapor phase. Analytical flow cytometry was used to check the purity and quantity of every magnetically sorted T cell population. Genomic DNA was isolated from each sorted fraction and quantified by UV absorbance on a Nanodrop 2000c. Using the deep immunoSEQ assay, multiplex PCR amplified TCR CDR3 regions from genomic DNA. For each cell subset, the extracted genomic DNA was distributed evenly across all wells of several immunoSEQ 96-well plates, and each plate served as one replicate. For sorted subsets, roughly 0.2 ug genomic DNA, equal to tens of thousands of T cell genomes, was loaded into each replicate PCR. The purified libraries were quantified using a Qubit 3.0 fluorometer, sized with a Bioanalyzer 2100, and then quantified again using the KAPA Library Quantification kit. Each immunoSEQ 96-well plate was sequenced on its own single-read 150-cycle Illumina NextSeq 550 flow cell. Per the authors' processing: The immunoSEQ output contained only junctional sequences without quality scores, so filtering could not match that applied to full-length reads. Sequences were annotated with PyIR, a Python wrapper for IgBLAST v1.9, using IMGT germline references to assign V/J genes and CDR3. Reads were removed for weak V/J assignments (E-value above 1e-6), missing CDR3, stop codons, out-of-frame junctions, or ambiguous translated residues. V3J clonotypes were defined as sequences sharing the same inferred V gene, J gene, and CDR3 amino acid sequence. Percentage overlap between repertoires was calculated by dividing the number of shared unique clonotypes by the size of the smaller repertoire. RTK rarefaction, the Chao1 estimator, and Recon v2.1 estimates of unobserved clonotypes were used to assess repertoire richness. Generation probabilities for all TCRbeta clonotypes obtained by the gDNA method from several donors were computed using OLGA. Not all clones reach the TCRdb copy of this immuneACCESS table, which keeps in-frame sequences only. Checked studies attribute under half of the gap to unresolved V genes and leave the rest unexplained. V, J and clone size were drawn from that table, and D and trimming were deduced from the DNA. The sample table records approximately 1.5 million clones; approximately 98% of these occur just once. The leading ten clones occupy approximately 0.45% of the sample.

Taken from the germline V gene (reference sequence), the CDR1 and CDR2 loops are MNHEY and SMNVEV. The germline ends are 14 bases apart after V is trimmed by 5 bases and J by 0 bases. Spanning cysteine to phenylalanine, the CDR3 consists of 15 amino acids. Only the CDR3 DNA stays, 45 bases, in frame from base 1. A word on this clone: The clone's antigen remains unknown. No base quality information exists; no much larger clone differs at one position.

The sequenced material came from naive CD4+ T cells sorted from blood. The meaning of the sample's cell subset or site label: CD45RA+ positively selected. Recombination linked TRBV27 to TRBJ2-7; no confident D gene assignment can be made. The clonotype comes from a man aged 25 to 45 in good health. The CDR3 in this case is CASSPRVLNSYEQYF. Here is the DNA: TGTGCCAGCAGTCCCCGGGTCCTAAACTCCTACGAGCAGTACTTC.